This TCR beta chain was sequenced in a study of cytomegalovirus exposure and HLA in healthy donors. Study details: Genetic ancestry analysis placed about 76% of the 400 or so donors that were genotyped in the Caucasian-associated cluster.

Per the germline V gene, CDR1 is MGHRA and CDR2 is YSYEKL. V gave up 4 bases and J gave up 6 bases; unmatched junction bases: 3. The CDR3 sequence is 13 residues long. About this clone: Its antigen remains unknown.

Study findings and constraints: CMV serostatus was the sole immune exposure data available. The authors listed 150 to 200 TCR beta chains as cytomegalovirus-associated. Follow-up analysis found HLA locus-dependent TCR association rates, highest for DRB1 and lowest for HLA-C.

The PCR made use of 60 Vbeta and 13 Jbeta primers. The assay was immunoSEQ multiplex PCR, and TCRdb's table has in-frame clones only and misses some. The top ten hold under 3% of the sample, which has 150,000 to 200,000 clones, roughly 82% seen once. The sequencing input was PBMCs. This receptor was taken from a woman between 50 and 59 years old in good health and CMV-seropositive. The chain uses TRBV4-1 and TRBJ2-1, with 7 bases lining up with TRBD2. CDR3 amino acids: CASSPREANEQFF. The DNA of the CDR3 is TGCGCCAGCAGCCCTCGGGAGGCCAATGAGCAGTTCTTC.